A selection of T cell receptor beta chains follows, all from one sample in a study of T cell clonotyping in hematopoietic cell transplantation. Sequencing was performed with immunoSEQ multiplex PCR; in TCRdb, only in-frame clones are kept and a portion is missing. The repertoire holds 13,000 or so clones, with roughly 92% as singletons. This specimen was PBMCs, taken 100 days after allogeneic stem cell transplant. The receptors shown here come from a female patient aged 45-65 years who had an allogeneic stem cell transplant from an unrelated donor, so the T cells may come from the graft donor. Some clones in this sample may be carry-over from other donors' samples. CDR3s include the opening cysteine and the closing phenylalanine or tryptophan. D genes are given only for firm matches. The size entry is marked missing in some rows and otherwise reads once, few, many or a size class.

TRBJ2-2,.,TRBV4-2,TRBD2,CASSPRTSGGARYTGELFF,TGTGCCAGCAGCCCGCGGACTAGCGGGGGGGCAAGGTACACCGGGGAGCTGTTTTTT
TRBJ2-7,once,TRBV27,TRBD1,CASSLLTRGGLTYEQYF,TGTGCCAGCAGCCTACTCACGAGAGGGGGCCTTACCTACGAGCAGTACTTC
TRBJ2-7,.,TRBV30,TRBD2,CAWRLAGSSYEQYF,TGTGCCTGGCGACTAGCGGGGAGCTCCTACGAGCAGTACTTC
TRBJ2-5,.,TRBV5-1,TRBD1,CASSAGTEQETQYF,TGCGCCAGCAGCGCCGGGACAGAACAAGAGACCCAGTACTTC
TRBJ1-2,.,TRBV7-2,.,CASSLRASPNYGYTF,TGTGCCAGCAGCTTAAGGGCCTCGCCGAACTATGGCTACACCTTC
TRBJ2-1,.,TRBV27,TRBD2,CASSRIQTSGNYNEQFF,TGTGCCAGCAGCCGGATCCAGACTAGCGGGAACTACAATGAGCAGTTCTTC
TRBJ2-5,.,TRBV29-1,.,CRLPGRGGPILQETQYF,TGCAGACTCCCTGGTCGTGGGGGTCCTATTCTCCAAGAGACCCAGTACTTC
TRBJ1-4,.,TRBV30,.,CAWSPGINEKLFF,TGTGCCTGGAGTCCAGGGATTAATGAAAAACTGTTTTTT
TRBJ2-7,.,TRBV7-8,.,CASSLLESSYEQYF,TGTGCCAGCAGCTTATTGGAGAGCTCCTACGAGCAGTACTTC
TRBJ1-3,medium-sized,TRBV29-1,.,CSVKYDSAVAYF,TGCAGCGTGAAGTACGACTCAGCGGTTGCATATTTT
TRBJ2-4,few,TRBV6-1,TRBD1,CASSDRLRDRGRIQYF,TGTGCCAGCAGTGATCGCCTTCGGGACAGGGGGCGCATTCAGTACTTC
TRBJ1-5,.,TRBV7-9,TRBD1,CASSPGQVTEPQHF,TGTGCCAGCAGCCCGGGACAGGTCACAGAGCCCCAGCATTTT
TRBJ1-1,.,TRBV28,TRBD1,CASPGRQGETMNTEAFF,TGTGCCAGCCCCGGGCGACAGGGGGAAACCATGAACACTGAAGCTTTCTTT
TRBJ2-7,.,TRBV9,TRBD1,CASSGPGTGFSYEQYF,TGTGCCAGCAGCGGTCCCGGGACAGGGTTCTCCTACGAGCAGTACTTC
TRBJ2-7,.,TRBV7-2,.,CASTLGTSQTYEQYF,TGTGCCAGCACCCTGGGAACTAGTCAGACCTACGAGCAGTACTTC
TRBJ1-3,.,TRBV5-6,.,CASSLWTVVSGNTIYF,TGTGCCAGCAGCTTGTGGACCGTCGTCTCTGGAAACACCATATATTTT
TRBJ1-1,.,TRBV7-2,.,CASSTNRDTEAFF,TGTGCCAGCAGCACAAACAGGGACACTGAAGCTTTCTTT
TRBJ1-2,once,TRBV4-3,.,CASSRTTNYYGYTF,TGCGCCAGCAGCCGAACGACAAATTACTATGGCTACACCTTC
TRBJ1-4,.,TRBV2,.,CASSPRGVSHEKLFF,TGTGCCAGCTCTCCCCGGGGGGTGAGCCATGAAAAACTGTTTTTT
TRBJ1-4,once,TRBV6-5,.,CASRTPGNEKLFF,TGTGCCAGCAGAACCCCAGGGAATGAAAAACTGTTTTTT
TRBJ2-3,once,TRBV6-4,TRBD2,CASSETSGGTDTQYF,TGTGCCAGCAGTGAGACTAGCGGGGGCACAGATACGCAGTATTTT
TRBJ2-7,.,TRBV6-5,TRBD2,CASSRSSGNYEQYF,TGTGCCAGCAGTAGGTCTAGCGGTAACTACGAGCAGTACTTC
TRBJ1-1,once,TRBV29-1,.,CSAPGTVEAFF,TGCAGCGCCCCAGGCACGGTCGAAGCTTTCTTT
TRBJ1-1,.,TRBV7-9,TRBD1,CASSTRQGADTEAFF,TGTGCCAGCAGCACCCGACAGGGGGCCGACACTGAAGCTTTCTTT
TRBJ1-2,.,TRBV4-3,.,CASSQQVNYGYTF,TGCGCCAGCAGCCAACAGGTTAACTATGGCTACACCTTC
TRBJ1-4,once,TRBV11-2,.,CASRAGSNEKLFF,TGTGCCAGCAGGGCAGGGTCTAATGAAAAACTGTTTTTT
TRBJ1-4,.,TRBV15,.,CATSRGGATNEKLFF,TGTGCCACCAGCAGGGGGGGAGCAACTAATGAAAAACTGTTTTTT
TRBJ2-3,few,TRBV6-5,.,CASSYSRGGGDTQYF,TGTGCCAGCAGTTACTCCCGGGGTGGGGGGGATACGCAGTATTTT
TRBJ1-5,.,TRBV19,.,CASSIAGRGNQPQHF,TGTGCCAGTAGTATCGCAGGGAGGGGCAATCAGCCCCAGCATTTT
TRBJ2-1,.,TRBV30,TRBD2,CAWSGAGGSNEQFF,TGTGCCTGGAGTGGAGCGGGAGGGAGCAATGAGCAGTTCTTC
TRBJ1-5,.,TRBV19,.,CASSTPQFTGDPPQHF,TGTGCCAGTAGTACACCCCAATTCACAGGCGATCCGCCCCAGCATTTT
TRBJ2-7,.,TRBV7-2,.,CASSLGFYEQYF,TGTGCCAGCAGCTTAGGCTTCTACGAGCAGTACTTC
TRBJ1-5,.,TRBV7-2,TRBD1,CASSFAGGFNQPQHF,TGTGCCAGCAGCTTCGCAGGGGGCTTCAATCAGCCCCAGCATTTT
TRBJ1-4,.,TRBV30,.,CAWTGVGSTNEKLFF,TGTGCCTGGACTGGGGTGGGGTCAACTAATGAAAAACTGTTTTTT
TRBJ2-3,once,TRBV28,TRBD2,CASSLRTSGSTDTQYF,TGTGCCAGCAGTTTACGGACTAGCGGAAGCACAGATACGCAGTATTTT
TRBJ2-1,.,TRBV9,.,CASSVGGGSYNEQFF,TGTGCCAGCAGCGTAGGGGGGGGCAGTTACAATGAGCAGTTCTTC
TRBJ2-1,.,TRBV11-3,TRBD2,CASSLTSVGEQFF,TGTGCCAGCAGTCTAACTAGCGTGGGGGAGCAGTTCTTC
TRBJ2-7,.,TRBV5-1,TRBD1,CASSFSSGGVGYEQYF,TGCGCCAGCAGCTTTAGTTCAGGGGGCGTCGGCTACGAGCAGTACTTC
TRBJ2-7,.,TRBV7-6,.,CASSSGMYDEQYF,TGTGCCAGCAGCTCGGGGATGTACGACGAGCAGTACTTC
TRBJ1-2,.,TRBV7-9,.,CASSLGRVYGYTF,TGTGCCAGCAGCTTAGGGCGGGTCTATGGCTACACCTTC
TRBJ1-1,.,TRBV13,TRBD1,CASRQGGPEAFF,TGTGCCAGCCGCCAGGGGGGCCCTGAAGCTTTCTTT
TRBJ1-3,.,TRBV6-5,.,CASSSPGLKGNTIYF,TGTGCCAGCAGTTCACCGGGACTTAAAGGAAACACCATATATTTT
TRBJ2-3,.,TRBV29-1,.,CSAYTDTQYF,TGCAGCGCTTACACAGATACGCAGTATTTT
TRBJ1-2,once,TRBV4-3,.,CASSPGTPVNYGYTF,TGCGCCAGCAGCCCCGGGACACCCGTTAACTATGGCTACACCTTC
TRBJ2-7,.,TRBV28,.,CASIPPGSQFYEQYF,TGTGCCAGCATTCCTCCCGGTAGTCAATTCTACGAGCAGTACTTC
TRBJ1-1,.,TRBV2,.,CASRTTGSRAFF,TGTGCCAGCAGGACGACAGGAAGTAGAGCTTTCTTT
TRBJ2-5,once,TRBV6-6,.,CASSYRETAQETQYF,TGTGCCAGCAGTTACCGGGAGACAGCCCAAGAGACCCAGTACTTC
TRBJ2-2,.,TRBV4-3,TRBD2,CASSPRTRSRLFF,TGCGCCAGCAGCCCGCGGACTAGGTCAAGGCTGTTTTTT
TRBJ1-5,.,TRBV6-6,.,CASSQGLQLNQPQHF,TGTGCCAGCAGCCAGGGATTACAACTCAATCAGCCCCAGCATTTT
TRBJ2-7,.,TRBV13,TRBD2,CASSYTGLGFYEQYF,TGTGCCAGCAGCTATACCGGACTAGGGTTCTACGAGCAGTACTTC
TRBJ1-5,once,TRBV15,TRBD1,CATSRTLQGEQPQHF,TGTGCCACCAGCAGAACCCTGCAGGGGGAACAGCCCCAGCATTTT
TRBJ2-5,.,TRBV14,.,CASSQDRWEQYF,TGTGCCAGCAGCCAAGACCGGTGGGAGCAGTACTTC
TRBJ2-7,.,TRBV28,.,CASSFGDEQYF,TGTGCCAGCAGTTTCGGAGACGAGCAGTACTTC
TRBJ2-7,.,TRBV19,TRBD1,CASSTSGTGFYEQYF,TGTGCCAGTAGTACTTCCGGGACAGGGTTCTACGAGCAGTACTTC
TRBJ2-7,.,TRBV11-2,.,CASAASYEQYF,TGTGCCAGCGCGGCGTCCTACGAGCAGTACTTC
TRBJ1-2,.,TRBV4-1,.,CASSQGGYGDGYTF,TGCGCCAGCAGCCAGGGGGGTTATGGGGATGGCTACACCTTC
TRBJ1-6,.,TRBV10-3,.,CAISESGGNSPLHF,TGTGCCATCAGTGAGTCAGGGGGGAATTCACCCCTCCACTTT
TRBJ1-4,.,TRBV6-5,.,CASSWGEKLFF,TGTGCCAGCAGTTGGGGTGAAAAACTGTTTTTT
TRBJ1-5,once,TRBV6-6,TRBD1,CATQGAGQPQHF,TGTGCCACCCAGGGGGCTGGACAGCCCCAGCATTTT
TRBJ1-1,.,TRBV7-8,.,CASSFLGATEAFF,TGTGCCAGCAGCTTTTTGGGGGCCACTGAAGCTTTCTTT